This T cell receptor beta chain came from a study of blood T cell repertoires in COVID-19. The CDR3 covers 12 residues. The germline V gene encodes CDR1 LGHNT and CDR2 FRNRAP. Trimming took 3 bases from V and 3 from J, leaving 4 bases between them. Sequencing used immunoSEQ multiplex PCR; TCRdb keeps in-frame clones, though not all of them. The sample has around 340,000 clones; 75% to 90% are singletons. Followed longitudinally, the Seattle patients had been enrolled during active infection. V is TRBV12-5 and J is TRBJ2-3; D is ambiguous. Specimen: peripheral blood. The receptor comes from a woman aged 60 to 75 with COVID-19, enrolled during active disease. The CDR3 protein is CASGFRTDTQYF. DNA of the CDR3: TGTGCTAGTGGTTTCAGGACAGATACGCAGTATTTT.